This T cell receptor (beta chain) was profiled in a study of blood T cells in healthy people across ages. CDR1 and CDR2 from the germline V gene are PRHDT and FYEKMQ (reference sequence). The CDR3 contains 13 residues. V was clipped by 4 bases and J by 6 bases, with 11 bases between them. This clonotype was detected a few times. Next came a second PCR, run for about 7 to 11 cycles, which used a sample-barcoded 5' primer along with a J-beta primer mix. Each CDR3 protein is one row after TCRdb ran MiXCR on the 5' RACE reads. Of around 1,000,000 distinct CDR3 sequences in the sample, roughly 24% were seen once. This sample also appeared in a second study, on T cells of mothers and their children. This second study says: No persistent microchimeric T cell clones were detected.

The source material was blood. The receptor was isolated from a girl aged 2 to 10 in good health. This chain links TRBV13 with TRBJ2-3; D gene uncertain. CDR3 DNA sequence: TGTGCCAGCAGCTACCCTGATACGGATACGCAGTATTTT. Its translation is CASSYPDTDTQYF.